The clone carrying this TCR beta chain has ten or more counts. The antigen remains unidentified. The sample belongs to a study of regulatory T cells in long-lasting Graves disease. General study results and limits: Having few samples may have compromised the accuracy.

Specified time point: newly diagnosed GD, antithyroid drugs for less than 3 months. TCR sequences were obtained from RNA taken from PBMCs. V lost 4 bases and J lost 2, with 10 bases in between. The germline CDR1 and CDR2 sequences are SGHRS and YFSETQ. The CDR3 length is 14 residues. Building of the TCR beta libraries involved iRepertoire HTBI primers and Arm-PCR of CDR3 regions. TCRdb independently ran MiXCR on the multiplex PCR reads; one entry per CDR3 protein. The table lists hundreds of thousands of distinct CDR3 sequences, 16% of them singletons. These data were likewise used in another study, on T cells in Graves' hyperthyroidism and ophthalmopathy. That paper notes: From stable hyperthyroidism, ophthalmopathy was separated by a 13 V-J model.

The V and J genes are TRBV5-1 and TRBJ1-5; weak D call: TRBD1 (5 bases). This specimen was peripheral blood mononuclear cells (PBMCs), taken at new diagnosis, from a patient treated with antithyroid drugs. The TCR sequence derives from a man in his forties with Graves disease. The CDR3 DNA sequence: TGCGCCAGCAGCCCGGGACCGCGCAATCAGCCCCAGCATTTT. Translating it yields CASSPGPRNQPQHF.